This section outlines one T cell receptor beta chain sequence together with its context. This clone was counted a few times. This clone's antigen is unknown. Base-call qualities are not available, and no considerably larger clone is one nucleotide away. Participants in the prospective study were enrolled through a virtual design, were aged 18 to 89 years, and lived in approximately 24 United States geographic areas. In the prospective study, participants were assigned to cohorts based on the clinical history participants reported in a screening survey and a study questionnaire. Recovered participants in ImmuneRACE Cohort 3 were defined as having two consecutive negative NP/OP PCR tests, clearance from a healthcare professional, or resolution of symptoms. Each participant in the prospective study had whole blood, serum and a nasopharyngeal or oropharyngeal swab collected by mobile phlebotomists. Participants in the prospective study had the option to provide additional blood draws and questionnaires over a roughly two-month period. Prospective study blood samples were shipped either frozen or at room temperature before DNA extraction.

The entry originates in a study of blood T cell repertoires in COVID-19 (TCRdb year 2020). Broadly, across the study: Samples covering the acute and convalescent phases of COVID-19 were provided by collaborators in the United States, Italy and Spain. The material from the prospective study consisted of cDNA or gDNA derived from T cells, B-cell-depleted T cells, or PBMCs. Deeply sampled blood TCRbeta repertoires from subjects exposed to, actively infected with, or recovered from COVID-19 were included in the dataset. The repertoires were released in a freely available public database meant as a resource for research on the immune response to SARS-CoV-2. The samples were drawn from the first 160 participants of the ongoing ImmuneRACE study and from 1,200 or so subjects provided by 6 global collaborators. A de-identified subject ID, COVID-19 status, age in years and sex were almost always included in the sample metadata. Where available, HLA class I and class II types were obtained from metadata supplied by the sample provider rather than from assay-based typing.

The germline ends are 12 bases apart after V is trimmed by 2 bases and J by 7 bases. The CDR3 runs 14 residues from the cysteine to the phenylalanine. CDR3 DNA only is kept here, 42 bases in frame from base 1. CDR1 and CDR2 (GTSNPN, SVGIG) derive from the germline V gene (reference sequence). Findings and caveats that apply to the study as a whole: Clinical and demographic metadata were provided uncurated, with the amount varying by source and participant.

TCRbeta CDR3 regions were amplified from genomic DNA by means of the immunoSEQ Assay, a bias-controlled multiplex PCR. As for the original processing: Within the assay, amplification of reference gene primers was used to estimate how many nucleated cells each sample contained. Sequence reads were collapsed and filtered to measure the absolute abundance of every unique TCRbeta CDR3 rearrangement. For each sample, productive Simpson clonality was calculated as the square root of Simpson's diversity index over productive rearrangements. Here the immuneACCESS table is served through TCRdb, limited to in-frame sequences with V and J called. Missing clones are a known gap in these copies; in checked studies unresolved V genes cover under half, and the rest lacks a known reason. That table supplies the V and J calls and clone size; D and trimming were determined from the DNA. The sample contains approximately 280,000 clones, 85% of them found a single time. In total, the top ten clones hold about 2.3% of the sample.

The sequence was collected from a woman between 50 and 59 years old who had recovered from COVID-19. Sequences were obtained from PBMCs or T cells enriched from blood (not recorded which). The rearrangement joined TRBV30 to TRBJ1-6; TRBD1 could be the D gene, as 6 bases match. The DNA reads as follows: TGTGCCTGGAGTCCGGGACAAATAAATTCACCCCTCCACTTT. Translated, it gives CAWSPGQINSPLHF. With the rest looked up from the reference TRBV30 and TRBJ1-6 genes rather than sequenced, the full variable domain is SQTIHQWPATLVQPVGSPLSLECTVEGTSNPNLYWYRQAAGRGLQLLFYSVGIGQISSEVPQNLSASRPQDRQFILSSKKLLLSDSGFYLCAWSPGQINSPLHFGNGTRLTVT.